This T cell receptor (beta chain) was found in a study of blood T cells in healthy people across ages (dated by TCRdb to 2013 to 2016). Turning to the overall study: In model experiments, roughly one uniquely barcoded TCR beta cDNA molecule per two T cells was captured by template switching. The study measured age-related changes in TCR beta repertoire diversity using deep sequencing normalized with unique cDNA molecular identifiers. The donors were divided into four age groups: young (average around 15 years), middle-aged (around 41), aged (approximately 59) and long-lived (about 79). To avoid experimental bias, donors of different ages were distributed randomly across sequencing lanes. Two additional independent replicas of 1 million unique cDNA reads from the same blood draw were analyzed for two donors (one aged 18 to 30 and one aged 80 or older).

Beyond this particular receptor, the publication reports: Observed TCR beta diversity per million T cells fell roughly linearly with age, and a significant reduction was already apparent by age approximately 41. Donor CMV infection status was unknown, potentially confounding age-related changes in expanded clonotypes. Estimates of total diversity from one million sequenced T cells were regarded as lower bounds and underestimates. Compared with the aged group, more naive CD4+ T cells, fewer expanded clones and increased TCR diversity were shown by the long-lived group, suggesting age selection. Conclusive comparison of naive and antigen-experienced compartments was prevented by the profiling of bulk unsorted PBMCs. Observed TCR beta diversity correlated strongly with the percentage of naive T cells measured by flow cytometry.

The 35 to 40 donors, aged 6 to 90 years, were systemically healthy Caucasian individuals from Russia. Approximately 10 milliliters of peripheral blood were collected from each donor into EDTA-treated Vacutainer tubes. Ficoll-Paque density-gradient centrifugation was used to isolate PBMCs, with at least 7 million per sample. Total RNA was extracted from PBMCs with Trizol reagent, with at least 6 micrograms obtained per sample. The percentages of naive CD45RAhigh/CD27high T cells were determined by flow cytometry on a PBMC aliquot from every donor. The junction carries 12 bases between V and J, which are trimmed by 1 base and 3 bases respectively. Taken from the germline V gene, the CDR1 and CDR2 loops are SNHLY and FYNNEI. From cysteine to phenylalanine, the CDR3 is 15 amino acids long. Solely the CDR3 DNA is kept, with 45 bases framed from the first base. Remarks on this clonotype: The target of this receptor is not known. No base quality information exists; no much larger clone differs at one position.

The receptor library was made with 5' RACE. Instrument on record: Illumina HiSeq 2500. A second PCR of 7 to 11 cycles was performed with a sample-barcoded 5' primer and a J-beta primer mix. A template-switch 5' adaptor carrying 12 random nucleotides introduced a unique molecular identifier onto each TCR beta cDNA molecule. At least 2.5 million CDR3-containing paired-end reads were obtained from each sample. First-strand cDNA was synthesized from all RNA with the Mint cDNA synthesis kit, primed by a TRBC-specific oligonucleotide. After uracil-DNA glycosylase treatment, a first 18-cycle PCR used universal primers M1SS and BC2_uni_R on all cDNA. The published analysis was carried out like this. For normalization, 1 million high-quality reads, each with a distinct molecular identifier, were randomly selected from each sample. Reads with shared molecular identifiers were discarded instead of being binned into consensus sequences. MiTCR, run with a Q25 quality threshold and the strictest error-elimination algorithm, handled CDR3 identification, clonotype clustering and error correction. A nonparametric unseen species model with Euler transformation was used to estimate lower-bound total TCR beta diversity. In TCRdb, the public reads were trimmed at Q25 with fastp and aligned with MiXCR, with productive beta chains retained. Rows are unified per CDR3 protein, each entry keeping the most common DNA and genes. These V and J calls derive from TCRdb rather than the authors' analysis. Recorded for this sample are hundreds of thousands of distinct CDR3 sequences; 40% to 50% of them occurred a single time. Under 20% of the sample is in the top ten clones.

The chain employs TRBV2 and TRBJ1-1, with TRBD1 as a weak D call on 6 bases. The receptor's source is a man in his 60s in good health. Sequencing was carried out using blood. In nucleotide form, the sequence is TGTGCCAGCAGTGAAGACGGGGGGCTCGACACTGAAGCTTTCTTT. Translation gives CASSEDGGLDTEAFF. Here the CDR3 is joined to the reference TRBV2 and TRBJ1-1 genes, and the full variable domain is: EPEVTQTPSHQVTQMGQEVILRCVPISNHLYFYWYRQILGQKVEFLVSFYNNEISEKSEIFDDQFSVERPDGSNFTLKIRSTKLEDSAMYFCASSEDGGLDTEAFFGQGTRLTVV.